These 24 T cell receptor beta chains came from one sample sequenced in a study of PD-1 blockade in classical Hodgkin lymphoma. With no exception, relapse followed autologous stem cell transplantation in all patients, and brentuximab vedotin exposure varied. Sequenced by immunoSEQ multiplex PCR; TCRdb stores in-frame clones only, minus some. This sample has about 23,000 clones, with less than 85% found just once. The source material was peripheral blood mononuclear cells (PBMCs), sampled before the second cycle of nivolumab. These receptors were collected from a human donor with classical Hodgkin lymphoma.

The chain uses TRBV6-6 and TRBJ1-5; D perhaps matches TRBD1 (6 bases). The CDR3 sequence is 15 residues long. Trimming cost V 6 bases and J 1 base, with 13 bases left between them. From germline, CDR1 is MNHNY and CDR2 SVGAGI (reference sequence). CDR3 sequence: CASSLGQRSNQPQHF. The CDR3 DNA reads as TGTGCCAGCAGCCTTGGACAGAGGAGCAATCAGCCCCAGCATTTT.

V is TRBV14 and J is TRBJ2-1; D is perhaps TRBD1 (5 bases). Trimming shortened V by 4 bases and J by 3 bases, and 13 bases separated the two germline ends. The CDR3 is made up of 15 amino acids. Germline-derived CDR1 and CDR2 are SGHDN and FVKESK. CDR3 region: CASSRSRAFYNEQFF. The CDR3 bases are TGTGCCAGCAGCCGGTCCAGGGCGTTCTACAATGAGCAGTTCTTC.

This clone was seen a handful of times. The rearrangement uses TRBV28 and TRBJ2-5; D could derive from TRBD1 or TRBD2 (5 bases each). This CDR3 contains 14 residues. Germline values: CDR1 MDHEN, CDR2 SYDVKM. Trimming stripped 7 bases from V and 5 bases from J, with 17 bases between. CDR3 protein: CASKGATWGETQYF. CDR3 in DNA: TGTGCCAGCAAAGGGGCCACATGGGGGGAGACCCAGTACTTC.

This clone was seen a single time. The chain links TRBV29-1 to TRBJ1-2, with TRBD1 matching 9 bases. The germline V gene has CDR1 SQVTM and CDR2 ANQGSEA. This CDR3 region has 13 residues. V shed 6 bases, J shed 4 bases, and the junction held 6 bases outside the gene matches. CDR3 amino acids: CSVLQGAGYGYTF. CDR3 DNA sequence: TGCAGCGTACTACAGGGGGCTGGCTATGGCTACACCTTC.

This clone came up once. This chain connects TRBV2 to TRBJ2-3; 10 nucleotides match TRBD2. Germline lookup yields CDR1 SNHLY and CDR2 FYNNEI. CDR3 size: 15 residues. Germline trimming cut 6 bases from V and 2 bases from J; bases unmatched to any gene: 5. CDR3 nucleotides: TGTGCCAGCAGGCTACTAGCGGGGACCACAGATACGCAGTATTTT. Residues: CASRLLAGTTDTQYF. Filled out from reference TRBV2 and TRBJ2-3, the complete variable domain reads EPEVTQTPSHQVTQMGQEVILRCVPISNHLYFYWYRQILGQKVEFLVSFYNNEISEKSEIFDDQFSVERPDGSNFTLKIRSTKLEDSAMYFCASRLLAGTTDTQYFGPGTRLTVL.

Notes on this clone: The sample carries other DNA sequences with the same CDR3. The rearrangement uses TRBV2 and TRBJ2-2; 10 nucleotides agree with TRBD1. Germline CDR1 reads SNHLY; CDR2 reads FYNNEI. The CDR3 contains 15 residues. After removal of 5 bases from V and 4 bases from J, the junction contained 4 bases not matched to a gene. In DNA, the CDR3 is TGTGCCAGCAGTACTGACAGGGGGCCCACCGGGGAGCTGTTTTTT. Its protein is CASSTDRGPTGELFF.

The V gene is TRBV6-5, the J gene TRBJ2-7; 10 bases are a match to TRBD1. Losses at the gene ends were 6 bases for V and 5 bases for J; bases not matched to a gene: 7. Per germline, CDR1 MNHEY and CDR2 SVGAGI. This CDR3 contains 14 residues. CDR3 in DNA: TGTGCCAGCAGGACCGGGACAGGGGTCCACGAGCAGTACTTC. Protein: CASRTGTGVHEQYF.

The chain joins TRBV6-1 to TRBJ1-3; TRBD1 matches at 12 bases. The CDR3 sequence is 20 residues long. V lost 4 bases and J lost 2; bases outside the gene matches: 15. The germline V gene has CDR1 MNHNS and CDR2 SASEGT. CDR3 sequence (DNA): TGTGCCAGCAGTGCGGCCCCTTGGGACAGGGGGCCGGTTACTGGAAACACCATATATTTT. Translating gives CASSAAPWDRGPVTGNTIYF.

V and J are TRBV9 and TRBJ2-3; D call uncertain. V was pared by 0 bases and J by 1 base, with 6 bases between. Germline V gene sequence: CDR1 SGDLS, CDR2 YYNGEE. The CDR3 has 14 residues. The CDR3 spells CASSVGAGTDTQYF. In DNA form, the CDR3 reads TGTGCCAGCAGCGTAGGGGCCGGCACAGATACGCAGTATTTT.

The CDR3 DNA reads as TGTGCCAGCAGTTTAGCCACCTACGAGCAGTACTTC. This encodes CASSLATYEQYF. The chain is built from TRBV28 and TRBJ2-7; no clear D. CDR3 length equals 12 residues. V lost 2 bases, J lost 2 bases, and 4 bases lay in between. CDR1 is MDHEN and CDR2 is SYDVKM in the germline V gene.

The chain joins TRBV28 to TRBJ2-5; possibly TRBD2 for D (5 bases). The ends were cut back, 2 bases at V and 4 bases at J, with 14 bases in the middle. Germline V gene lookup returns CDR1 MDHEN and CDR2 SYDVKM. The CDR3 covers 15 residues. CDR3 amino acids: CASSLGPQAGETQYF. The CDR3 region has the DNA TGTGCCAGCAGTTTAGGACCCCAGGCGGGAGAGACCCAGTACTTC.

This chain joins TRBV7-2 and TRBJ2-3, with 7 bases fitting TRBD1. The CDR3 contains 14 residues. Losses at the gene ends were 3 bases for V and 5 bases for J; bases not matched to a gene: 5. Germline CDR1 and CDR2: SGHTA and FQGNSA. CDR3 bases: TGTGCCAGCAGCTTCCGACAGGGCGGAGATACGCAGTATTTT. Protein product: CASSFRQGGDTQYF.

The chain links TRBV19 to TRBJ2-1; D unclear. Germline V lookup: CDR1 LNHDA, CDR2 SQIVND (reference sequence). The CDR3 sequence is 13 residues long. V shed 3 bases and J shed 5 bases, with 8 bases lying between them. CDR3 nucleotides: TGTGCCAGTAGTATCTCTAGGAACAATGAGCAGTTCTTC. As protein: CASSISRNNEQFF.

The chain couples TRBV19 to TRBJ2-7; 8 bases are a match to TRBD1. The CDR3 runs 14 residues. Trimming removed 4 bases from V and 5 bases from J; junction bases left unmatched: 7. Germline CDR1 and CDR2: LNHDA and SQIVND (reference sequence). This chain's CDR3 is CASSTQTGANEQYF. CDR3 sequence (DNA): TGTGCCAGTAGTACCCAGACAGGGGCGAACGAGCAGTACTTC.

The chain combines TRBV19 with TRBJ2-2, with D possibly matching TRBD2 (6 bases). In germline, CDR1 is LNHDA, CDR2 SQIVND (reference sequence). This CDR3 is built from 16 residues. V was shortened by 5 bases and J by 0 bases, with 13 bases between the two germline ends. CDR3 loop: CASSPRLAANTGELFF. The CDR3 DNA follows: TGTGCCAGTAGTCCGCGGTTAGCGGCGAACACCGGGGAGCTGTTTTTT. Using reference TRBV19 and TRBJ2-2 for the parts outside the CDR3, the full variable domain is DGGITQSPKYLFRKEGQNVTLSCEQNLNHDAMYWYRQDPGQGLRLIYYSQIVNDFQKGDIAEGYSVSREKKESFPLTVTSAQKNPTAFYLCASSPRLAANTGELFFGEGSRLTVL.

The J gene is TRBJ2-7, the V gene TRBV2, with D maybe TRBD2 (6 bases). The CDR3 is 14 amino acids. Germline CDR1 SNHLY, CDR2 FYNNEI. V lost 8 bases and J lost 4, with 18 bases in between. CDR3 DNA: TGTGCCAGCGTTCGGGACTCTTATTCTTACGAGCAGTACTTC. Translated, it gives CASVRDSYSYEQYF. Full variable domain (outside the CDR3, taken from reference TRBV2 and TRBJ2-7): EPEVTQTPSHQVTQMGQEVILRCVPISNHLYFYWYRQILGQKVEFLVSFYNNEISEKSEIFDDQFSVERPDGSNFTLKIRSTKLEDSAMYFCASVRDSYSYEQYFGPGTRLTVT.

V gene TRBV2 combines with J gene TRBJ2-7, with 8 nucleotides matching TRBD1. Germline V gene data show CDR1 as SNHLY and CDR2 as FYNNEI. The length of the CDR3 is 15 residues. The J segment lost 2 bases and the V segment lost 8 bases, leaving 11 bases of the junction unmatched. The CDR3: CASGVGQGSAYEQYF. CDR3 DNA: TGTGCCAGCGGAGTCGGACAGGGAAGTGCCTACGAGCAGTACTTC.

The chain joins TRBV7-9 to TRBJ2-5; no clear D. CDR1 SEHNR and CDR2 FQNEAQ come from the germline V gene (reference sequence). V gave up 5 bases and J gave up 6 bases, with 10 bases separating them. This CDR3 has 12 amino acids. CDR3 sequence reads: CASSPFGQTQYF. The CDR3 nucleotides read TGTGCCAGCAGCCCTTTCGGGCAGACCCAGTACTTC.

This chain connects TRBV28 to TRBJ1-1; D possibly corresponds to TRBD1 (6 bases). Deletions cut 5 bases from V and 10 bases from J, with 17 bases between. Germline lookup yields CDR1 MDHEN and CDR2 SYDVKM. The CDR3 consists of 13 residues. The DNA of the CDR3 is TGTGCCAGCAGTCCCAAAGGGCGAGGGGGAGCTTTCTTT. This sequence encodes CASSPKGRGGAFF.

The rearrangement uses TRBV6-1 and TRBJ1-2; 8 bases map to TRBD1. Germline V gives CDR1 MNHNS, CDR2 SASEGT. The CDR3 has 12 residues. V lost 4 bases and J lost 7; bases outside the gene matches: 2. The CDR3 nucleotides are TGTGCCAGCAGTGGGACAGGGTTTGGCTACACCTTC. Residues: CASSGTGFGYTF.

This chain connects TRBV6-5 to TRBJ2-3; a possible D gene is TRBD1 (5 bases). The CDR3 extends over 14 amino acids. V was clipped by 10 bases and J by 2 bases, with 16 bases between them. Looked up from germline, CDR1 is MNHEY and CDR2 is SVGAGI. The CDR3 bases are TGTGCCATTAAACCCAGGGCGTTCACAGATACGCAGTATTTT. Its translation: CAIKPRAFTDTQYF.

This clone showed up just once. The gene calls are TRBV1 and TRBJ2-7; TRBD1 is taken as the D call from the table, unchecked against the DNA. TRBV1 is a documented pseudogene. This CDR3 region has 17 residues. As DNA, the CDR3 is TGCACCAGCAGCCAAGGTTCCACGGGACAGGGGGACCACGAGCAGTACTTC. It codes for CTSSQGSTGQGDHEQYF.

The J gene is TRBJ2-7, the V gene TRBV19; 11 bases are a match to TRBD2. Trimming took 5 bases from V and 1 from J; bases not matched to a gene: 4. The CDR3 extends over 15 amino acids. Per germline, CDR1 LNHDA and CDR2 SQIVND (reference sequence). CDR3 in amino acids: CASSWGTSGSYEQYF. In DNA form, the CDR3 reads TGTGCCAGTAGTTGGGGGACTAGCGGATCCTACGAGCAGTACTTC.

The chain recombines TRBV7-2 with TRBJ1-4; D remains ambiguous. In germline, CDR1 is SGHTA, CDR2 FQGNSA. Trimming shortened V by 1 base and J by 10 bases, and 13 bases separated the two germline ends. This CDR3 region has 14 residues. The CDR3 protein is CASSLDYGLRKLFF. The CDR3 nucleotides are TGTGCCAGCAGCTTAGATTACGGTCTTCGAAAACTGTTTTTT.